Below, one TCR beta chain is given with its context. Its antigen is unknown. The record has no base qualities; no much larger clone is one base away. The library was generated by the immunoSEQ multiplex PCR assay. This is the immuneACCESS table as TCRdb keeps it, with only in-frame sequences that have V and J called. A part of the clones is gone; compared with another copy, unresolved V genes explain less than half, and the rest is unexplained. The sample has 120,000 or so clones on record, approximately 90% of them singletons. Jointly, the top ten make up 13% of the sample. The germline V gene (reference sequence) gives CDR1 as SEHNR and CDR2 as FQNEAQ. The V end gives up 5 bases and the J end 1 base, leaving 9 bases in the junction not matched to a gene. Counted from cysteine to phenylalanine, this CDR3 has 17 amino acids. Of the read, only the CDR3 DNA is kept; its 51 bases are in frame from base 1.

This specimen belongs to a study of PD-1 blockade in mismatch repair-deficient tumors (dated by TCRdb to 2016 to 2017). With respect to the entire study: Between September 2013 and September 2016, roughly 78 consecutive patients with about 12 mismatch repair-deficient cancer types, all previously treated and progressing, were enrolled in the trial. Deep sequencing of TCR CDR3 regions was used to track tumor-associated T cell clones in peripheral blood of patients responding to PD-1 blockade. What the research found in general, with its limitations: Tumor-resident clones, often undetectable in blood before treatment, expanded rapidly after pembrolizumab and then contracted, generally before radiologic responses.

For each enrolled patient, mismatch repair deficiency was established using either polymerase chain reaction or immunohistochemistry. A few patients who responded to pembrolizumab therapy underwent TCR sequencing. Pembrolizumab PD-1 blockade was prospectively tested in advanced mismatch repair-deficient cancers, regardless of tissue of origin, in the phase II trial. Serial peripheral blood T cell samples were collected before and at multiple times after starting PD-1 blockade. Blood sampling time points were reported as weeks after the first dose of pembrolizumab. The starting material was peripheral blood, obtained 44 weeks after starting pembrolizumab. The chain was built from TRBV7-9 and TRBJ1-3, with 9 junctional bases fitting TRBD1. This sequence originates from an adult with mismatch repair-deficient cancer. The nucleotide sequence reads as follows: TGTGCCAGCAGCCCTGCCGGGACAGGGACGTCTGGAAACACCATATATTTT. This gives the protein CASSPAGTGTSGNTIYF.